This entry is about one T cell receptor (beta chain). Authors' analysis steps: Cell counts per sample came from amplifying reference gene primers. Method: immunoSEQ multiplex PCR; TCRdb's copy keeps in-frame clones and lacks some. For V, J and clone size, that table is used; D and trimming come from the DNA. The sample has about 200,000 clones; approximately 85% are singletons. The sample comes from a study of blood T cell repertoires in COVID-19. Overall study context: From the United States, Italy and Spain came samples of acute and convalescent COVID-19. The analysed material was cDNA or gDNA that came from T cells, B-cell-depleted T cells, or PBMCs.

Trimming pared 5 bases from V and 4 bases from J, leaving 18 bases between. The CDR3 length is 16 residues. Germline values: CDR1 SEHNR, CDR2 FQNEAQ (reference sequence). This sequence joins TRBV7-9 and TRBJ2-1; D is unclear. Specimen: peripheral blood. The receptor comes from a woman between 50 and 59 years old with active or convalescent COVID-19. This chain's CDR3 is CASSHPATLLYNEQFF. In nucleotides, the CDR3 is TGTGCCAGCAGCCATCCTGCGACACTCCTTTACAATGAGCAGTTCTTC. The variable domain in full, with the rest retrieved from reference TRBV7-9 and TRBJ2-1, is DTGVSQNPRHKITKRGQNVTFRCDPISEHNRLYWYRQTLGQGPEFLTYFQNEAQLEKSRLLSDRFSAERPKGSFSTLEIQRTEQGDSAMYLCASSHPATLLYNEQFFGPGTRLTVL.